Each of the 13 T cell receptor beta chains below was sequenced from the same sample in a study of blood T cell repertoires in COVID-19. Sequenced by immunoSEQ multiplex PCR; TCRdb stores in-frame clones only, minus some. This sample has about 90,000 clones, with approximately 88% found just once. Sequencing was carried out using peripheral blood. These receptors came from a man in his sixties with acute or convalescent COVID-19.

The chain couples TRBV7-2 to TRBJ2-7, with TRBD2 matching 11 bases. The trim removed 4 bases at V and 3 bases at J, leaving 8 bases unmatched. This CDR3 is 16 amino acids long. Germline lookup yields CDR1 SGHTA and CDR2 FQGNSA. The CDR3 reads CASSSPLAGGFYEQYF. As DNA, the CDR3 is TGTGCCAGCAGCTCGCCCTTAGCGGGAGGGTTCTACGAGCAGTACTTC.

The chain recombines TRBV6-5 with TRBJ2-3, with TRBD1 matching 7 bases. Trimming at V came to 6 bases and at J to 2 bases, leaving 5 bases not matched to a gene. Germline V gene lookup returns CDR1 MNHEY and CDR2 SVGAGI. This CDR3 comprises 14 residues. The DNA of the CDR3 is TGTGCCAGCAGAAGACAGGGTCTCACAGATACGCAGTATTTT. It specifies CASRRQGLTDTQYF.

This CDR3 is CASSYLLAVSTDTQYF. For the CDR3, the DNA is TGTGCCAGTAGCTACCTCCTAGCGGTTAGCACAGATACGCAGTATTTT. The gene calls are TRBV19 and TRBJ2-3; 7 bases line up with TRBD2. Trimming took 6 bases from V and 0 from J; bases not matched to a gene: 9. This CDR3 spans 16 amino acids. Germline V gene sequence: CDR1 LNHDA, CDR2 SQIVND (reference sequence).

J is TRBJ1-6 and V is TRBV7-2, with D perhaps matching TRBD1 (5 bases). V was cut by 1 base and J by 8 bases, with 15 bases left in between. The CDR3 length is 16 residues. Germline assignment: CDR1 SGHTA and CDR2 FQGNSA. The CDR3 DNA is TGTGCCAGCAGCTTAGTGGGCAGGGCAGGATATTCACCCCTCCACTTT. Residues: CASSLVGRAGYSPLHF.

The CDR3 DNA sequence: TGTGCCAGCAGCTTGGTGGTTAGCGGGACGGATGAGCAGTTCTTC. It specifies CASSLVVSGTDEQFF. The chain links TRBV5-4 to TRBJ2-1; 8 bases are shared with TRBD2. Germline CDR1 is SGHNT and CDR2 is YYREEE (reference sequence). This CDR3 comprises 15 residues. The ends lost 0 bases at V and 8 bases at J; junction bases unmatched: 7.

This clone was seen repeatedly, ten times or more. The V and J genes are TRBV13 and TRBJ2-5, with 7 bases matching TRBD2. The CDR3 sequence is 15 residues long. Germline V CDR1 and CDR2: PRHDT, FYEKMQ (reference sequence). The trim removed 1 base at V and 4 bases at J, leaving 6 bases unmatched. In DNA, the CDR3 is TGTGCCAGCAGCTTAGCGGGGGGACTCCGAGAGACCCAGTACTTC. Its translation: CASSLAGGLRETQYF.

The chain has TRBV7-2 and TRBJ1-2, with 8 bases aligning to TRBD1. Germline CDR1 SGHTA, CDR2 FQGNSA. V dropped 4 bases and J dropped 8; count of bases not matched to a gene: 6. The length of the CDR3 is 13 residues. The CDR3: CASSSQGAGGYTF. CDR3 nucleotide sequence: TGTGCCAGCAGCTCGCAGGGGGCGGGCGGCTACACCTTC.

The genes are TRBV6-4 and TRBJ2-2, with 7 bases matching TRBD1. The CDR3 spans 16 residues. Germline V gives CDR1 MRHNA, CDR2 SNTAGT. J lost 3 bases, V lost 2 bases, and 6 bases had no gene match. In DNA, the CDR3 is TGTGCCAGCAGTGACCGGACAGGAGCTCACACCGGGGAGCTGTTTTTT. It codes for CASSDRTGAHTGELFF.

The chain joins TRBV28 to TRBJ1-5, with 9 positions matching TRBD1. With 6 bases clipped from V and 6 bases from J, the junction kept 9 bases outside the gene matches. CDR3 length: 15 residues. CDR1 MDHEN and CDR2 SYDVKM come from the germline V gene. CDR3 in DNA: TGTGCCAGCAGCCGGACAGGGGAAGTGAGTCAGCCCCAGCATTTT. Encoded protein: CASSRTGEVSQPQHF.

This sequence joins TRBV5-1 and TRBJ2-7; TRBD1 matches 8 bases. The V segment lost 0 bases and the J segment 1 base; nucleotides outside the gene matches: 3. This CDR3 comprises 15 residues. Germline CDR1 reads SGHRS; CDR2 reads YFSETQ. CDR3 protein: CASSLDQGASYEQYF. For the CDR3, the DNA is TGCGCCAGCAGCTTGGATCAGGGGGCTTCCTACGAGCAGTACTTC.

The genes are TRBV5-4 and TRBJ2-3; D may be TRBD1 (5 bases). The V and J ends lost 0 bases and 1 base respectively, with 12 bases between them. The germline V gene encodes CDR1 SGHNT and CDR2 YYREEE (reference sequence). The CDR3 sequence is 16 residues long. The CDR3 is CASSLVGASGTDTQYF. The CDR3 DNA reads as TGTGCCAGCAGCTTGGTAGGGGCCAGTGGCACAGATACGCAGTATTTT.

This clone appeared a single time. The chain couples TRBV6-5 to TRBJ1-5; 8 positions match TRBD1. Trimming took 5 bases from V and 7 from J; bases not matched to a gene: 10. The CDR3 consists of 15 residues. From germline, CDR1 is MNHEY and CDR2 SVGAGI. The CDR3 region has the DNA TGTGCCAGCAGTCCGAGGACAGGGATGGTACAGCCCCAGCATTTT. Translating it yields CASSPRTGMVQPQHF.

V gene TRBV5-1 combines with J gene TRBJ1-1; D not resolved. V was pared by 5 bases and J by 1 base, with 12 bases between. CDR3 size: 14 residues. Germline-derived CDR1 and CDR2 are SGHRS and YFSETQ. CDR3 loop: CASSSFGRNTEAFF. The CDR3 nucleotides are TGCGCCAGCAGTTCCTTTGGCCGGAACACTGAAGCTTTCTTT.